This T cell receptor beta chain comes out of a study of vaccination and CD4 T cells after COVID-19. For the study at large: Convalescent donors totaled six males and four females, including two who were Hispanic. Overlapping spike peptides served as the stimulus for the cells. These peptides came from SARS-CoV-2 and from the common cold coronaviruses HCoV-NL63, HCoV-OC43 and HCoV-229E. Post-diagnosis, post-COVID samples were collected after a median around 100 days, ranging 35 to 161. General study points: Convalescent patients studied were relatively few, and early post-infection timepoints were absent.

Described treatment: approximately nine-day PBMC culture with coronavirus spike peptide pools or control peptides (ViraFEST assay). As to this clonotype: Its antigen remains unknown.

Sequence data for DNA of cultured CD4+ T cells were generated by the Oncomine TCR Beta short-read assay. MiXCR, applied by TCRdb to the PCR reads, yields one record per CDR3 protein. This sample has around 19,000 distinct CDR3 sequences, with roughly 54% found just once. Germline V gene data show CDR1 as MNHEY and CDR2 as SVGEGT. With 6 bases clipped from V and 0 bases from J, the junction kept 10 bases outside the gene matches. The CDR3 sequence is 18 residues long. The sample taken for sequencing was CD4+ T cells from blood, cultured in vitro. V gene TRBV6-2 or TRBV6-3 combines with J gene TRBJ2-4; 11 nucleotides agree with TRBD2. The TCR originated in a human donor who had recovered from COVID-19. The CDR3 DNA reads as TGTGCCAGCAGCGCTTCCGGGACTAGCGGAGTAGCCAAAAACATTCAGTACTTC. Residues: CASSASGTSGVAKNIQYF.